What follows are 13 T cell receptor beta chains derived from one specimen sequenced in a study of control samples from healthy donors and cancer patients. Sequencing was performed with immunoSEQ multiplex PCR; in TCRdb, only in-frame clones are kept and a portion is missing. The table lists 110,000 to 150,000 clones, 85% to 95% of them singletons, with approximately 15% in the top ten. Specimen: PBMCs. The receptors were gathered from a man in his sixties with colorectal cancer.

This sequence joins TRBV4-1 and TRBJ1-6, with D maybe TRBD1 (5 bases). Germline V gene sequence: CDR1 MGHRA, CDR2 YSYEKL. The CDR3 is 14 residues long. Trimming pared 1 base from V and 14 bases from J, leaving 15 bases between. CDR3 sequence reads: CASSQVSGSGSLHF. CDR3 in DNA: TGCGCCAGCAGCCAAGTATCAGGGTCTGGGTCCCTCCACTTT.

This sequence joins TRBV6-5 and TRBJ1-3; D unresolved. Trimming removed 2 bases at V and 0 bases at J, with 5 bases between. This CDR3 region has 14 residues. From germline, CDR1 is MNHEY and CDR2 SVGAGI. The CDR3 nucleotides read TGTGCCAGCAGTTACGACGGCTCTGGAAACACCATATATTTT. It codes for CASSYDGSGNTIYF.

The CDR3 loop is CSVRRTDPNTEAFF. The CDR3 coding sequence is TGCAGCGTGAGGAGGACAGACCCGAACACTGAAGCTTTCTTT. The rearrangement links TRBV29-1 to TRBJ1-1, with D possibly being TRBD1 (6 bases). V was trimmed by 6 bases and J by 1 base, leaving 15 bases between them. In germline, CDR1 is SQVTM, CDR2 ANQGSEA. The CDR3 is made up of 14 amino acids.

This clone showed up just once. CDR3 protein: CASSEGRRVGQPQHF. The CDR3, as DNA: TGTGCCAGCAGTGAAGGGCGGAGGGTAGGTCAGCCCCAGCATTTT. The gene calls are TRBV6-1 and TRBJ1-5; no clear D. Trimming cost V 1 base and J 6 bases, with 13 bases left between them. There are 15 residues in the CDR3. From germline, CDR1 is MNHNS and CDR2 SASEGT.

The chain joins TRBV6-1 to TRBJ2-7, with D hard to call. The CDR3 consists of 12 residues. V lost 2 bases and J lost 8, with 10 bases in between. Germline CDR1 is MNHNS and CDR2 is SASEGT. This CDR3 reads CASSESPAQQYF. The CDR3 DNA follows: TGTGCCAGCAGTGAATCCCCGGCCCAGCAGTACTTC.

J is TRBJ1-1 and V is TRBV11-2; 7 positions agree with TRBD1. The CDR3 length is 14 residues. The J segment lost 4 bases and the V segment lost 4 bases, leaving 6 bases of the junction unmatched. Germline V lookup: CDR1 SGHAT, CDR2 FQNNGV. The CDR3 region has the DNA TGTGCCAGCAGCTCCGAACAGGGGTTCACTGAAGCTTTCTTT. Translated: CASSSEQGFTEAFF. The full variable domain, completed using reference TRBV11-2 and TRBJ1-1, is EAGVAQSPRYKIIEKRQSVAFWCNPISGHATLYWYQQILGQGPKLLIQFQNNGVVDDSQLPKDRFSAERLKGVDSTLKIQPAKLEDSAVYLCASSSEQGFTEAFFGQGTRLTVV.

Here the CDR3 reads CASSQEGHSYEQYF. The CDR3 DNA sequence: TGTGCCAGCAGCCAAGAGGGGCACTCCTACGAGCAGTACTTC. J is TRBJ2-7 and V is TRBV3-1 (or the pseudogene TRBV3-2); D possibly corresponds to TRBD1 (5 bases). Germline-derived CDR1 and CDR2 are LGHDT and YNNKEL (reference sequence). This CDR3 has 14 residues. The ends were cut back, 0 bases at V and 0 bases at J, with 6 bases in the middle.

The chain combines TRBV27 with TRBJ2-7; 8 bases line up with TRBD1. The CDR3 covers 14 residues. J lost 6 bases, V lost 5 bases, and 9 bases had no gene match. In germline, CDR1 is MNHEY, CDR2 SMNVEV (reference sequence). Written as DNA, the CDR3 is TGTGCCAGCAGTACGACAGGGGCCGGCCGCGAGCAGTACTTC. Translating it yields CASSTTGAGREQYF.

V and J are TRBV3-1 (or the pseudogene TRBV3-2) and TRBJ2-7; D is uncertain. The CDR3 length is 14 residues. In germline, CDR1 is LGHDT, CDR2 YNNKEL (reference sequence). Between the trimmed V and J ends, which lost 4 bases and 2 bases, there was a span of 12 bases. CDR3 DNA: TGTGCCAGCAGCCTATCGGGCCTAACCTACGAGCAGTACTTC. As protein: CASSLSGLTYEQYF.

V usage is TRBV7-9 and J usage is TRBJ2-2; maybe TRBD1 (5 bases). From germline, CDR1 is SEHNR and CDR2 FQNEAQ (reference sequence). This CDR3 is built from 15 residues. The V end was cut by 2 bases, the J end by 0 bases, with 7 bases between. The CDR3 sequence is CASSLQGANTGELFF. CDR3 in DNA: TGTGCCAGCAGCTTACAAGGGGCGAACACCGGGGAGCTGTTTTTT.

V gene TRBV6-6 combines with J gene TRBJ2-1; D remains unclear. Between the trimmed V and J ends, which lost 6 bases and 0 bases, there was a span of 12 bases. Germline V lookup: CDR1 MNHNY, CDR2 SVGAGI (reference sequence). The CDR3 is made up of 15 amino acids. CDR3 residues: CASRAGSSSYNEQFF. The CDR3 coding sequence is TGTGCCAGCAGAGCCGGGTCGAGCTCCTACAATGAGCAGTTCTTC.

The chain employs TRBV3-1 (or the pseudogene TRBV3-2) and TRBJ2-7; 12 bases are shared with TRBD1. CDR3 length: 14 amino acids. Germline V gene sequence: CDR1 LGHDT, CDR2 YNNKEL (reference sequence). V shed 4 bases, J shed 7 bases, and the junction held 5 bases outside the gene matches. Here the CDR3 reads CASSPGQGALEQYF. The CDR3 coding sequence is TGTGCCAGCAGCCCGGGACAGGGGGCCTTAGAGCAGTACTTC.

The chain employs TRBV6-2 or TRBV6-3 and TRBJ1-1; D might be TRBD1 (6 bases). Germline V gene sequence: CDR1 MNHEY, CDR2 SVGEGT. The CDR3 loop spans 17 amino acids. Trimming stripped 0 bases from V and 3 bases from J, with 17 bases between. The CDR3 DNA sequence: TGTGCCAGCAGTTACTCGATCTCAGGGGCGCCGTACACTGAAGCTTTCTTT. It translates to CASSYSISGAPYTEAFF.